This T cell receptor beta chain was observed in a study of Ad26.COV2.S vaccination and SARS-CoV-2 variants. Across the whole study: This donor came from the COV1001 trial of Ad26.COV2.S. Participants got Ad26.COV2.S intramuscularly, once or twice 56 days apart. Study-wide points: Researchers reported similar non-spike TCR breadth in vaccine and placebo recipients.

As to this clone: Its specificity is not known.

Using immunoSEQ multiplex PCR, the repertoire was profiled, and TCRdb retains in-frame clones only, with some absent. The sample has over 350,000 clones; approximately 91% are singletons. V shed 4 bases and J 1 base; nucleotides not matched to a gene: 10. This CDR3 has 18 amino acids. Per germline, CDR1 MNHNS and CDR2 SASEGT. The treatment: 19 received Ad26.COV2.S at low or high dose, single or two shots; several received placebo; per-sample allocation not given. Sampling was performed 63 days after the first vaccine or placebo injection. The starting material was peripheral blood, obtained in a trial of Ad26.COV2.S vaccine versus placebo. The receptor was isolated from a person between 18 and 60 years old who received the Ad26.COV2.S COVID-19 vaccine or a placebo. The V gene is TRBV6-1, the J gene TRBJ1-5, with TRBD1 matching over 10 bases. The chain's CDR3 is CASSAAGQGLLSNQPQHF. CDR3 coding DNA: TGTGCCAGCAGTGCAGCGGGACAGGGGTTGTTAAGCAATCAGCCCCAGCATTTT.